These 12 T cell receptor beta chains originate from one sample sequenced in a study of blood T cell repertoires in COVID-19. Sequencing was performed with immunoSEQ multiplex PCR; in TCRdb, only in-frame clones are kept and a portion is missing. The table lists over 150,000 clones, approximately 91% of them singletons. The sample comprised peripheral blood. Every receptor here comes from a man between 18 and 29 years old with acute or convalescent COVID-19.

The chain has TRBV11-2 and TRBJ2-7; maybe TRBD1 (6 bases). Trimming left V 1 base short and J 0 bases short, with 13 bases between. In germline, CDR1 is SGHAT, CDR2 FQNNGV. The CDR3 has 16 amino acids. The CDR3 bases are TGTGCCAGCAGCTTAGCGCTACAGGGTTTCTCCTACGAGCAGTACTTC. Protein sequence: CASSLALQGFSYEQYF.

In DNA form, the CDR3 reads TGTGCCAGCAGTTACTCTCCGGGGGGGCCTAATGAAAAACTGTTTTTT. The encoded protein is CASSYSPGGPNEKLFF. The chain recombines TRBV6-5 with TRBJ1-4, with a weak D call TRBD1 (6 bases). V lost 0 bases and J lost 3, with 11 bases in between. Germline V gene data show CDR1 as MNHEY and CDR2 as SVGAGI. The CDR3 length is 16 residues.

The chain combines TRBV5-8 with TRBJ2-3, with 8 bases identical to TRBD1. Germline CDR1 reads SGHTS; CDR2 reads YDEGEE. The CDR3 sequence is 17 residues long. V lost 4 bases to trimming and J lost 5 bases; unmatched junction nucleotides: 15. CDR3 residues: CASSHNRLGQAEDTQYF. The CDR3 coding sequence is TGTGCCAGCAGCCACAATCGACTGGGACAGGCTGAAGATACGCAGTATTTT. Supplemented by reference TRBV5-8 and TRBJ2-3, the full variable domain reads EAGVTQSPTHLIKTRGQQATLRCSPISGHTSVYWYQQALGLGLQFLLWYDEGEERNRGNFPPRFSGRQFPNYSSELNVNALELEDSALYLCASSHNRLGQAEDTQYFGPGTRLTVL.

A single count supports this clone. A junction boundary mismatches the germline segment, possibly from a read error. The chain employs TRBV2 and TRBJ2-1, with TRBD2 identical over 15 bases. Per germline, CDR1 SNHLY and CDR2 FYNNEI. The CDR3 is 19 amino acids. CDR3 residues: CASREGTSGGFSSYNEQFF. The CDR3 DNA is TGTGCCAGCAGGGAAGGGACTAGCGGGGGGTTCAGCTCCTACAATGAGCAGTTCTTC. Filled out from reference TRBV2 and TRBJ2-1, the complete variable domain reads EPEVTQTPSHQVTQMGQEVILRCVPISNHLYFYWYRQILGQKVEFLVSFYNNEISEKSEIFDDQFSVERPDGSNFTLKIRSTKLEDSAMYFCASREGTSGGFSSYNEQFFGPGTRLTVL.

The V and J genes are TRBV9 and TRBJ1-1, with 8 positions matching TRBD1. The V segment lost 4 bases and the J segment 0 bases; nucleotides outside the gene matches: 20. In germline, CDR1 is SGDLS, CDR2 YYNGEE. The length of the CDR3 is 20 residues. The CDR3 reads CASSTPSSGEGQGLNTEAFF. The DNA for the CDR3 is TGTGCCAGCAGCACTCCCTCGAGTGGGGAAGGACAGGGTTTGAACACTGAAGCTTTCTTT.

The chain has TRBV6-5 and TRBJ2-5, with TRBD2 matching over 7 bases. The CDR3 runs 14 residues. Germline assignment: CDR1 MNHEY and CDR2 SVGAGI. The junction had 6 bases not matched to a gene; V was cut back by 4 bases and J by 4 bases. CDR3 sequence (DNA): TGTGCCAGCAGTTTAGCGGGCCTCGGAGAGACCCAGTACTTC. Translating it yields CASSLAGLGETQYF.

Written as DNA, the CDR3 is TGCAGCGTAGTCCAGGGTAACACTGAAGCTTTCTTT. Amino acid sequence: CSVVQGNTEAFF. This chain joins TRBV29-1 and TRBJ1-1; D may be TRBD1 (5 bases). CDR1 is SQVTM, CDR2 ANQGSEA, per germline. V lost 6 bases and J lost 2, with 10 bases in between. The CDR3 sequence is 12 residues long.

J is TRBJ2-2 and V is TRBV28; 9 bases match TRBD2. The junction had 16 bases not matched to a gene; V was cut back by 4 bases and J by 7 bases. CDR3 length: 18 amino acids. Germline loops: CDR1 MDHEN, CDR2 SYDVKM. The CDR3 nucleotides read TGTGCCAGCAGTTATGGGGGCCGTCTAGCGGGATCCGGCGGGGAGCTGTTTTTT. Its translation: CASSYGGRLAGSGGELFF.

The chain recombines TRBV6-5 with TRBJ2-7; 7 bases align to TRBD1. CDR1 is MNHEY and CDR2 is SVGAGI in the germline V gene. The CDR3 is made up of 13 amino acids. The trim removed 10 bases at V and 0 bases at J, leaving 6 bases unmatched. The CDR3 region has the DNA TGTGCCACCGAGAGACAGGGCTCCTACGAGCAGTACTTC. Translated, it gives CATERQGSYEQYF.

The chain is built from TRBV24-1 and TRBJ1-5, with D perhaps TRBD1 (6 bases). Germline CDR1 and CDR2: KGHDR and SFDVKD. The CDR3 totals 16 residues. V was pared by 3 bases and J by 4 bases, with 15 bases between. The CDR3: CATSDEGTTPNQPQHF. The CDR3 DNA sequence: TGTGCCACCAGTGATGAAGGGACAACCCCTAATCAGCCCCAGCATTTT.

The CDR3 sequence is CATSDPAGGNNEQFF. The CDR3 DNA sequence: TGTGCCACCAGTGATCCCGCGGGGGGGAACAATGAGCAGTTCTTC. The V and J genes are TRBV24-1 and TRBJ2-1; 9 bases are a match to TRBD2. Germline lookup yields CDR1 KGHDR and CDR2 SFDVKD. Trimming took 3 bases from V and 5 from J; bases not matched to a gene: 4. CDR3 length: 15 residues.

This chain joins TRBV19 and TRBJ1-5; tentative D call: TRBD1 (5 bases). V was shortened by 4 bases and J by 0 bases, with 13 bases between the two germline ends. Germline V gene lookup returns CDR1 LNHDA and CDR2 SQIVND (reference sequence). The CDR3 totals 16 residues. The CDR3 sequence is CASSRQGHPSNQPQHF. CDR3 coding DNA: TGTGCCAGTAGTAGGCAAGGACATCCTAGCAATCAGCCCCAGCATTTT.